Listed here are 25 T cell receptor beta chains from one sample, sequenced in a study of blood T cell repertoires in COVID-19. Clones were read by immunoSEQ multiplex PCR, and TCRdb kept only the in-frame ones, dropping some. Of 20,000 to 30,000 clones in the sample, around 90% were seen once. Sequencing was performed on peripheral blood. The receptors were sampled from a man between 65 and 85 years old with acute or convalescent COVID-19.

CDR3 residues: CASSPRGRGGYTF. Written as DNA, the CDR3 is TGTGCCAGCTCACCCAGGGGGCGGGGTGGCTACACCTTC. The rearrangement joins TRBV18 to TRBJ1-2; 8 nucleotides line up with TRBD1. The CDR3 runs to 13 residues. J lost 7 bases, V lost 3 bases, and 4 bases had no gene match. Per germline, CDR1 KGHSH and CDR2 LQKENI.

This clone has only a few counts. The chain recombines TRBV19 with TRBJ1-5; D is possibly TRBD1 (6 bases). The CDR3 is 14 residues long. V lost 7 bases to trimming and J lost 2 bases, with 12 bases between them. Looked up from germline, CDR1 is LNHDA and CDR2 is SQIVND (reference sequence). DNA for the CDR3: TGTGCCAGTACCTCCGACAGGCGCAATCAGCCCCAGCATTTT. As protein: CASTSDRRNQPQHF.

Concerning this clone: The germline gene is not matched at one end of the junction; a read error may be the cause. This chain links TRBV28 with TRBJ2-2, with 9 bases identical to TRBD2. Germline CDR1 is MDHEN and CDR2 is SYDVKM. This CDR3 is built from 17 residues. CDR3 loop: CASSLWLAGSEHRGAVF. CDR3 DNA sequence: TGTGCCAGCAGCCTCTGGCTAGCGGGGAGCGAACACCGGGGAGCTGTTTTT.

This chain joins TRBV18 and TRBJ2-1; the D gene is possibly TRBD2 (6 bases). The V gene's germline CDR1 is KGHSH and CDR2 LQKENI. The CDR3 totals 17 residues. V was shortened by 1 base and J by 0 bases, with 13 bases between the two germline ends. The CDR3 protein is CASSPRGVGGSYNEQFF. The CDR3 bases are TGTGCCAGCTCACCACGTGGGGTGGGGGGCTCCTACAATGAGCAGTTCTTC.

The gene calls are TRBV23-1 and TRBJ2-1, with D perhaps matching TRBD2 (6 bases). TRBV23-1 has ORF status, its function being uncertain. The CDR3 is made up of 14 amino acids. The V end was cut by 4 bases, the J end by 8 bases, with 15 bases between. The DNA for the CDR3 is TGCGCCAGCAGTCTTGAGTTCGGGAGCCATGAGCAGTTCTTC. It is translated as CASSLEFGSHEQFF.

The chain recombines TRBV4-3 with TRBJ2-3, with 8 bases fitting TRBD2. This CDR3 region has 16 residues. Germline V gives CDR1 LGHNA, CDR2 YSLEER. V trimming: 0 bases; J trimming: 4 bases; junction bases outside the gene matches: 6. The CDR3 coding sequence is TGCGCCAGCAGCCAAGATAGGGCGGGGGGCCCAGATACGCAGTATTTT. Translation: CASSQDRAGGPDTQYF.

V usage is TRBV7-9 and J usage is TRBJ2-7, with 9 bases matching TRBD2. CDR1 and CDR2 (germline): SEHNR, FQNEAQ (reference sequence). The CDR3 consists of 15 residues. V shed 2 bases and J 3 bases; nucleotides not matched to a gene: 5. The CDR3 DNA reads TGTGCCAGCAGCTTACGACCTAGCGGGAACTACGAGCAGTACTTC. Its translation: CASSLRPSGNYEQYF. Complete variable domain (other parts from reference TRBV7-9 and TRBJ2-7): DTGVSQNPRHKITKRGQNVTFRCDPISEHNRLYWYRQTLGQGPEFLTYFQNEAQLEKSRLLSDRFSAERPKGSFSTLEIQRTEQGDSAMYLCASSLRPSGNYEQYFGPGTRLTVT.

V gene TRBV28 combines with J gene TRBJ2-2; possibly TRBD1 for D (6 bases). V lost 6 bases and J 6 bases, leaving 23 bases between the germline ends. This CDR3 has 17 amino acids. Germline V gene lookup returns CDR1 MDHEN and CDR2 SYDVKM. CDR3 sequence (DNA): TGTGCCAGCAGGACCCCAAGAGGGGGTCTCGGGGCCGGGGAGCTGTTTTTT. Protein product: CASRTPRGGLGAGELFF.

V and J are TRBV9 and TRBJ1-2; 7 bases are shared with TRBD1. The CDR3 length is 14 residues. Germline loops: CDR1 SGDLS, CDR2 YYNGEE. Trimming took 2 bases from V and 3 from J; bases not matched to a gene: 4. The CDR3 region is CASSVDRADYGYTF. The CDR3 DNA sequence: TGTGCCAGCAGCGTCGACAGGGCGGACTATGGCTACACCTTC.

The V call is TRBV19, the J call TRBJ2-5; TRBD1 matches 9 bases. Germline V gene data show CDR1 as LNHDA and CDR2 as SQIVND (reference sequence). This CDR3 contains 16 residues. J lost 0 bases, V lost 5 bases, and 7 bases had no gene match. The CDR3 region is CASSPLTGGYQETQYF. The CDR3 coding sequence is TGTGCCAGTAGTCCCCTGACAGGGGGTTACCAAGAGACCCAGTACTTC.

This clone has just a few counts. V is TRBV4-3 and J is TRBJ2-2; tentative D call: TRBD2 (6 bases). Germline lookup yields CDR1 LGHNA and CDR2 YSLEER. Trimming cost V 0 bases and J 7 bases, with 18 bases left between them. The CDR3 totals 17 residues. CDR3 DNA sequence: TGCGCCAGCAGCCAAGAGTATGGGGCGGGAAGTCACGGGGAGCTGTTTTTT. Its translation: CASSQEYGAGSHGELFF.

V and J are TRBV5-1 and TRBJ2-7; 7 bases line up with TRBD2. V dropped 4 bases and J dropped 7; count of bases not matched to a gene: 11. The CDR3 runs to 14 residues. The V gene's germline CDR1 is SGHRS and CDR2 YFSETQ. CDR3 loop: CASSPPGGAGEQYF. The CDR3 bases are TGCGCCAGCAGCCCCCCCGGGGGAGCGGGGGAGCAGTACTTC.

The chain recombines TRBV18 with TRBJ1-6; 8 bases align to TRBD1. In germline, CDR1 is KGHSH, CDR2 LQKENI. The V and J ends lost 1 base and 8 bases, in that order; junction bases with no gene match: 4. CDR3 length: 15 residues. In DNA, the CDR3 is TGTGCCAGCTCACCACTCGGGACAGGCGATTCACCCCTCCACTTT. Its translation is CASSPLGTGDSPLHF.

This clone came up a few times. V usage is TRBV5-1 and J usage is TRBJ1-2, with D possibly being TRBD1 (5 bases). Per the germline V gene, CDR1 is SGHRS and CDR2 is YFSETQ. This CDR3 spans 13 amino acids. With 2 bases removed from V and 2 bases from J, the gap between germline ends came to 7 bases. This CDR3 reads CASSFDSNYGYTF. The CDR3 bases are TGCGCCAGCAGCTTTGACAGCAACTATGGCTACACCTTC.

By sample share, this clone is medium-sized (0.01 to 0.1%). V gene TRBV4-3 combines with J gene TRBJ2-5; 9 bases match TRBD2. After removal of 1 base from V and 5 bases from J, the junction contained 8 bases not matched to a gene. The CDR3 has 16 amino acids. Germline-derived CDR1 and CDR2 are LGHNA and YSLEER. In DNA, the CDR3 is TGCGCCAGCAGCCAAGCTGAGGCTAGCGGGACGGAGACCCAGTACTTC. Residues: CASSQAEASGTETQYF.

The count of this clone is one. The rearrangement uses TRBV5-1 and TRBJ2-1, with D unclear. Germline V gene data show CDR1 as SGHRS and CDR2 as YFSETQ. The CDR3 covers 11 residues. As DNA, the CDR3 is TGCCCCGGAGCCGCCTACAATGAGCAGTTCTTC. Amino acids: CPGAAYNEQFF.

The chain has TRBV6-6 and TRBJ2-7, with 11 bases fitting TRBD2. From germline, CDR1 is MNHNY and CDR2 SVGAGI (reference sequence). The CDR3 runs 15 residues. Trimming cost V 5 bases and J 1 base; bases outside gene matches: 4. CDR3 nucleotide sequence: TGTGCCAGCAGTGGGCTAGCGGGAGGTTCCTACGAGCAGTACTTC. It yields the protein CASSGLAGGSYEQYF.

This sequence joins TRBV19 and TRBJ2-3, with D unresolved. The germline V gene has CDR1 LNHDA and CDR2 SQIVND (reference sequence). This CDR3 spans 15 amino acids. V was pared by 1 base and J by 4 bases, with 12 bases between. The CDR3 reads CASSIGPPRADTQYF. For the CDR3, the DNA is TGTGCCAGTAGTATAGGTCCCCCCCGGGCAGATACGCAGTATTTT.

The chain employs TRBV5-1 and TRBJ2-5, with 10 bases matching TRBD1. V lost 4 bases, J lost 3 bases, and 6 bases stayed unmatched. CDR1 and CDR2 from the germline V gene are SGHRS and YFSETQ. The length of the CDR3 is 15 residues. In nucleotides, the CDR3 is TGCGCCAGCAGCCAGCTCGGGACAGGGGAAGAGACCCAGTACTTC. This gives the protein CASSQLGTGEETQYF. Complete variable domain (other parts from reference TRBV5-1 and TRBJ2-5): KAGVTQTPRYLIKTRGQQVTLSCSPISGHRSVSWYQQTPGQGLQFLFEYFSETQRNKGNFPGRFSGRQFSNSRSEMNVSTLELGDSALYLCASSQLGTGEETQYFGPGTRLLVL.

The chain joins TRBV11-3 to TRBJ2-2; D gene unclear. The V gene's germline CDR1 is SGHNT and CDR2 YENEEA. V was clipped by 5 bases and J by 4 bases, with 14 bases between them. This CDR3 contains 15 residues. This CDR3 is CASSLISSGTGELFF. The CDR3 coding sequence is TGTGCCAGCAGCCTGATTAGCTCGGGCACCGGGGAGCTGTTTTTT. The variable domain in full, with the rest retrieved from reference TRBV11-3 and TRBJ2-2, is EAGVVQSPRYKIIEKKQPVAFWCNPISGHNTLYWYLQNLGQGPELLIRYENEEAVDDSQLPKDRFSAERLKGVDSTLKIQPAELGDSAVYLCASSLISSGTGELFFGEGSRLTVL.

The chain has TRBV5-6 and TRBJ2-1, with TRBD2 matching over 7 bases. Trimming took 2 bases from V and 9 from J; bases not matched to a gene: 8. The CDR3 runs 14 residues. Germline values: CDR1 SGHDT, CDR2 YYEEEE. CDR3 coding DNA: TGTGCCAGCAGCTTAGGCGGGAGTAACGTTGAGCAGTTCTTC. Translation gives CASSLGGSNVEQFF.

Only a few counts were recorded for this clone. The chain is built from TRBV2 and TRBJ2-7; D remains ambiguous. The V end was cut by 6 bases, the J end by 3 bases, with 12 bases between. CDR3 size: 13 residues. Germline V lookup: CDR1 SNHLY, CDR2 FYNNEI. This CDR3 reads CASSPLVNYEQYF. The CDR3 DNA reads TGTGCCAGCAGCCCGCTAGTAAACTACGAGCAGTACTTC. Full variable domain (outside the CDR3, taken from reference TRBV2 and TRBJ2-7): EPEVTQTPSHQVTQMGQEVILRCVPISNHLYFYWYRQILGQKVEFLVSFYNNEISEKSEIFDDQFSVERPDGSNFTLKIRSTKLEDSAMYFCASSPLVNYEQYFGPGTRLTVT.

The gene calls are TRBV18 and TRBJ1-1, with 8 bases that match TRBD1. The trim removed 3 bases at V and 6 bases at J, leaving 3 bases unmatched. Germline values: CDR1 KGHSH, CDR2 LQKENI. This CDR3 comprises 13 residues. CDR3 protein: CASSPMGQAEAFF. The DNA for the CDR3 is TGTGCCAGCTCACCGATGGGACAGGCTGAAGCTTTCTTT.

The chain combines TRBV2 with TRBJ2-5, with 10 bases identical to TRBD2. Unmatched junction bases numbered 11, after V lost 5 bases and J lost 5 bases. The CDR3 is 16 amino acids. Germline V lookup: CDR1 SNHLY, CDR2 FYNNEI. The CDR3 is CASSNQRTSGGETQYF. The CDR3 bases are TGTGCCAGCAGTAACCAGAGGACTAGCGGCGGGGAGACCCAGTACTTC.

This sequence joins TRBV11-3 and TRBJ2-7; 9 nucleotides align to TRBD1. Germline CDR1 is SGHNT and CDR2 is YENEEA. V dropped 3 bases and J dropped 2; count of bases not matched to a gene: 5. The length of the CDR3 is 15 residues. Here the CDR3 DNA reads TGTGCCAGCAGCTTGGGGGACAGGGCTACCTACGAGCAGTACTTC. Amino acids: CASSLGDRATYEQYF.